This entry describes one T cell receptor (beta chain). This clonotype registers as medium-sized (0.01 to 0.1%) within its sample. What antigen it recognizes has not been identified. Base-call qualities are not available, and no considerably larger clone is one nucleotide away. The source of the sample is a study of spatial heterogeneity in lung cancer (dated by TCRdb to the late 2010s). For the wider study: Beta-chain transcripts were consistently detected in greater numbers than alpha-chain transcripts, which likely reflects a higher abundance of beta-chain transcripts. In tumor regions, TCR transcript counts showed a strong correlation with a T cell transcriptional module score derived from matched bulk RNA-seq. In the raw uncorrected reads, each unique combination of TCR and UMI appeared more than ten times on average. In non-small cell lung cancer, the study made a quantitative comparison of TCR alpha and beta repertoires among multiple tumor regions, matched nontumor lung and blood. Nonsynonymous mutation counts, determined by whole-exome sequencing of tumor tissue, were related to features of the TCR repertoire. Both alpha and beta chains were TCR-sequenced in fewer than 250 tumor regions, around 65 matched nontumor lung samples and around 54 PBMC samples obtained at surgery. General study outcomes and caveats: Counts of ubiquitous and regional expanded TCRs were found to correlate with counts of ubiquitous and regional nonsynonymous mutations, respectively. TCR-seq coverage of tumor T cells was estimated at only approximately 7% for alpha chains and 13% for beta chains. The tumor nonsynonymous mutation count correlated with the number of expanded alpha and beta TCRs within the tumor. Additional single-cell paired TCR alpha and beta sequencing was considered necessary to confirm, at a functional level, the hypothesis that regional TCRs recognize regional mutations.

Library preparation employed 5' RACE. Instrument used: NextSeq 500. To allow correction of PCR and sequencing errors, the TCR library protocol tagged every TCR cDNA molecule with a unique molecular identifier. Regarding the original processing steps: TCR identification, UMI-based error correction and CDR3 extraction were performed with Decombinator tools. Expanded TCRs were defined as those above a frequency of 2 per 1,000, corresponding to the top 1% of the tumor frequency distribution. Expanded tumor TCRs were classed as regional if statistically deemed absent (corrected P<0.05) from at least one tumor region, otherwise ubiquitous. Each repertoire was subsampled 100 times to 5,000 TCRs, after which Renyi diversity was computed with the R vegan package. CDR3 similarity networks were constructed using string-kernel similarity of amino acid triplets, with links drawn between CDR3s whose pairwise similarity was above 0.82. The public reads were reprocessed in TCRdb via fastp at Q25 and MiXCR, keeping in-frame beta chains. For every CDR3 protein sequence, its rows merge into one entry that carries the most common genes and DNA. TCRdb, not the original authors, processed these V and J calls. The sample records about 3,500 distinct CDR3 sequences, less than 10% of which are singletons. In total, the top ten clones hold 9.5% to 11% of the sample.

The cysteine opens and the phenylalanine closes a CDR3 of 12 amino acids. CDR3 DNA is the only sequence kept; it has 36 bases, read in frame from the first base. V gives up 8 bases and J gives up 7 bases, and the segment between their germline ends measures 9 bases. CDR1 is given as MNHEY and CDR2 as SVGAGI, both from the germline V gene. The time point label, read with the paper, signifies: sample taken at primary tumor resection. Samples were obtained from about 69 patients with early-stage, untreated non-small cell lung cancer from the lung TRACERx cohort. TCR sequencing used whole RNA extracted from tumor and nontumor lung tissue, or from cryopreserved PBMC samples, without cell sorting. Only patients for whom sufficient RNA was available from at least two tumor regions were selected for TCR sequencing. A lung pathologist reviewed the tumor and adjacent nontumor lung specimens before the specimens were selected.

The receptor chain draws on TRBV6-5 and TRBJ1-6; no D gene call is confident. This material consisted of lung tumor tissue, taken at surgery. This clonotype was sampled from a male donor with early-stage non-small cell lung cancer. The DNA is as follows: TGTGCCAGCCGGTCGGTAAATTCACCCCTCCACTTT. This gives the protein CASRSVNSPLHF.